What follows are 29 T cell receptor beta chains derived from one specimen sequenced in a study of blood T cell repertoires in COVID-19. The method was immunoSEQ multiplex PCR; TCRdb's version includes in-frame clones alone and lacks a portion of them. Found here are 220,000 or so clones, around 82% of them singletons; the top ten hold 2.3%. Sequencing was carried out using peripheral blood. Receptors were obtained from a woman in her sixties or seventies with acute or convalescent COVID-19.

The chain combines TRBV6-1 with TRBJ2-3; D remains unclear. This CDR3 is built from 12 residues. The germline V gene has CDR1 MNHNS and CDR2 SASEGT. Trimming removed 2 bases at V and 6 bases at J, with 6 bases between. CDR3 in amino acids: CASSESRDTQYF. CDR3 nucleotide sequence: TGTGCCAGCAGTGAATCTCGGGATACGCAGTATTTT.

This clone was picked up one time. The chain employs TRBV5-6 and TRBJ1-1; 10 positions agree with TRBD1. CDR3 length: 13 residues. Per germline, CDR1 SGHDT and CDR2 YYEEEE. Trimming took 4 bases from V and 8 from J; bases not matched to a gene: 5. CDR3 DNA sequence: TGTGCCAGCAGCCGTGGGACAGGGGCCGAAGCTTTCTTT. Translated, it gives CASSRGTGAEAFF.

This chain joins TRBV6-2 or TRBV6-3 and TRBJ1-5; the D gene is possibly TRBD1 (5 bases). The CDR3 extends over 15 amino acids. CDR1 is MNHEY, CDR2 SVGEGT, per germline. Trimming took 4 bases from V and 3 from J, leaving 13 bases between them. The chain's CDR3 is CASSSTRQPNQPQHF. CDR3 in DNA: TGTGCCAGCAGTTCGACTAGACAGCCCAATCAGCCCCAGCATTTT.

This sequence joins TRBV4-3 and TRBJ2-3; D is undetermined. Germline assignment: CDR1 LGHNA and CDR2 YSLEER. There are 17 residues in the CDR3. V dropped 0 bases and J dropped 2 bases, with 15 bases sitting between them. The CDR3 spells CASSQDRGDGDTDTQYF. CDR3 sequence (DNA): TGCGCCAGCAGCCAAGATCGAGGAGACGGCGACACAGATACGCAGTATTTT.

This sequence joins TRBV5-1 and TRBJ1-2; 8 bases line up with TRBD1. Germline V gene sequence: CDR1 SGHRS, CDR2 YFSETQ. With 0 bases clipped from V and 7 bases from J, the junction kept 8 bases outside the gene matches. This CDR3 comprises 15 residues. In DNA form, the CDR3 reads TGCGCCAGCAGCTTGGACCCAGGGGGCGCGACTGGCTACACCTTC. This gives the protein CASSLDPGGATGYTF.

This clone was picked up one time. The sample has other DNA sequences that encode this CDR3 too. The chain uses TRBV7-2 and TRBJ1-6; no firm D call. The CDR3 is made up of 14 amino acids. Trimming removed 4 bases from V and 10 bases from J, with 14 bases in between. CDR1 is SGHTA and CDR2 is FQGNSA in the germline V gene. For the CDR3, the DNA is TGTGCCAGCAGCTCCGGGAAGAAACCATCACCCCTCCACTTT. Amino acids: CASSSGKKPSPLHF.

The chain combines TRBV5-1 with TRBJ2-1; 8 nucleotides agree with TRBD2. Trimming removed 2 bases from V and 3 bases from J; junction bases left unmatched: 4. The CDR3 totals 15 residues. The V gene's germline CDR1 is SGHRS and CDR2 YFSETQ. The CDR3 sequence is CASSFGGGRYNEQFF. The CDR3 DNA is TGCGCCAGCAGCTTCGGCGGGGGGCGCTACAATGAGCAGTTCTTC.

The chain recombines TRBV27 with TRBJ2-1; 11 bases line up with TRBD2. Losses at the gene ends were 2 bases for V and 6 bases for J; bases not matched to a gene: 6. Germline-derived CDR1 and CDR2 are MNHEY and SMNVEV (reference sequence). The length of the CDR3 is 16 residues. The CDR3 coding sequence is TGTGCCAGCAGTTTACTAGCGGGGGGCCTTAGCAATGAGCAGTTCTTC. This codes for CASSLLAGGLSNEQFF.

The J gene is TRBJ1-4, the V gene TRBV5-6; possibly TRBD1 for D (5 bases). The V end was cut by 4 bases, the J end by 8 bases, with 18 bases between. The CDR3 sequence is 15 residues long. Germline-derived CDR1 and CDR2 are SGHDT and YYEEEE. The CDR3 region is CASSVQTAGLEKLFF. In DNA, the CDR3 is TGTGCCAGCAGCGTCCAGACAGCGGGCTTAGAAAAACTGTTTTTT.

The rearrangement links TRBV4-1 to TRBJ1-6, with 10 bases aligning to TRBD1. The junction had 11 bases not matched to a gene; V was cut back by 3 bases and J by 0 bases. This CDR3 contains 20 residues. Germline-derived CDR1 and CDR2 are MGHRA and YSYEKL. CDR3 residues: CASSQSGTGDPSSYNSPLHF. CDR3 bases: TGCGCCAGCAGCCAGAGCGGGACAGGGGACCCGAGCTCCTATAATTCACCCCTCCACTTT.

V gene TRBV7-3 combines with J gene TRBJ2-3; 9 bases line up with TRBD2. The CDR3 is 18 amino acids. The germline CDR1 and CDR2 sequences are SGHTA and FQGTGA. V trimming: 4 bases; J trimming: 5 bases; junction bases outside the gene matches: 16. The CDR3 DNA reads TGTGCCAGCAGCTCCCTCCCTCGCGGGGGGGCTCTCAAAGATACGCAGTATTTT. Protein product: CASSSLPRGGALKDTQYF.

This chain links TRBV5-4 with TRBJ2-5, with TRBD2 matching over 11 bases. Germline CDR1 and CDR2: SGHNT and YYREEE (reference sequence). CDR3 length: 15 residues. Trimming removed 1 base from V and 2 bases from J; junction bases left unmatched: 1. CDR3 sequence reads: CASSLLAGGQETQYF. DNA for the CDR3: TGTGCCAGCAGCTTGCTAGCGGGGGGTCAAGAGACCCAGTACTTC.

The chain uses TRBV29-1 and TRBJ1-1, with D possibly TRBD1 on 5 matching bases. The V gene lost 3 bases and the J gene lost 4 bases, with 9 bases spanning the gap. The germline V gene encodes CDR1 SQVTM and CDR2 ANQGSEA. The CDR3 length is 12 residues. As DNA, the CDR3 is TGCAGCGTTGACGTCGGGGGCACTGAAGCTTTCTTT. It yields the protein CSVDVGGTEAFF. Complete variable domain (other parts from reference TRBV29-1 and TRBJ1-1): SAVISQKPSRDICQRGTSLTIQCQVDSQVTMMFWYRQQPGQSLTLIATANQGSEATYESGFVIDKFPISRPNLTFSTLTVSNMSPEDSSIYLCSVDVGGTEAFFGQGTRLTVV.

The chain has TRBV19 and TRBJ2-7; 13 bases match TRBD2. Germline-derived CDR1 and CDR2 are LNHDA and SQIVND (reference sequence). The J segment lost 3 bases and the V segment lost 5 bases, leaving 13 bases of the junction unmatched. The CDR3 covers 18 residues. The CDR3 sequence is CASSPRALAGGTGYEQYF. Written as DNA, the CDR3 is TGTGCCAGTAGTCCGAGGGCACTAGCGGGGGGGACTGGCTACGAGCAGTACTTC.

This chain connects TRBV3-1 (or the pseudogene TRBV3-2) to TRBJ2-7, with D perhaps TRBD2 (7 bases). With 4 bases removed from V and 4 bases from J, the gap between germline ends came to 14 bases. This CDR3 is 14 amino acids long. Germline values: CDR1 LGHDT, CDR2 YNNKEL (reference sequence). The CDR3 nucleotides are TGTGCCAGCAGCCTAGCCGGGGGGCATTACGAGCAGTACTTC. It translates to CASSLAGGHYEQYF.

V is TRBV6-5 and J is TRBJ1-1, with D possibly being TRBD1 (6 bases). Germline assignment: CDR1 MNHEY and CDR2 SVGAGI. V gave up 6 bases and J gave up 2 bases, with 10 bases separating them. The CDR3 runs 13 residues. The CDR3 is CASSWGRNTEAFF. CDR3 in DNA: TGTGCCAGCAGCTGGGGGCGAAACACTGAAGCTTTCTTT.

The J gene is TRBJ2-3, the V gene TRBV19; 9 bases fit TRBD1. Trimming cost V 4 bases and J 6 bases; bases outside gene matches: 11. Germline V gene lookup returns CDR1 LNHDA and CDR2 SQIVND (reference sequence). The CDR3 covers 16 residues. The CDR3: CASSTTGTGRPDTQYF. Written as DNA, the CDR3 is TGTGCCAGTAGTACCACCGGGACAGGGCGGCCGGATACGCAGTATTTT.

This chain uses TRBV5-6 with TRBJ2-2; no firm D call. V dropped 0 bases and J dropped 4 bases, with 10 bases sitting between them. Germline values: CDR1 SGHDT, CDR2 YYEEEE. This CDR3 has 15 amino acids. The CDR3 spells CASSLALGATGELFF. DNA for the CDR3: TGTGCCAGCAGCTTGGCCCTAGGTGCCACCGGGGAGCTGTTTTTT.

The V and J genes are TRBV5-6 and TRBJ2-7; D perhaps matches TRBD2 (6 bases). In germline, CDR1 is SGHDT, CDR2 YYEEEE. V lost 3 bases and J lost 7, with 20 bases in between. The CDR3 spans 15 residues. The CDR3 loop is CASSWSGTVALEQYF. CDR3 bases: TGTGCCAGCAGCTGGTCCGGGACTGTGGCACTTGAGCAGTACTTC.

This clone was counted a few times. This chain connects TRBV6-2 or TRBV6-3 to TRBJ2-1; D might be TRBD2 (6 bases). V was trimmed by 0 bases and J by 2 bases, leaving 8 bases between them. CDR3 length: 15 residues. In germline, CDR1 is MNHEY, CDR2 SVGEGT. The CDR3 spells CASSYSGGTYNEQFF. Written as DNA, the CDR3 is TGTGCCAGCAGTTACTCGGGGGGTACCTACAATGAGCAGTTCTTC.

The rearrangement uses TRBV7-3 and TRBJ2-1; a weak D match, TRBD2 (6 bases). The CDR3 is made up of 19 amino acids. Trimming took off 5 bases at V and 0 bases at J, with 23 bases between the two ends. The germline V gene has CDR1 SGHTA and CDR2 FQGTGA. Written as DNA, the CDR3 is TGTGCCAGCAGCCACCCCACCCGGTCTGGAGGGTCCTCCTACAATGAGCAGTTCTTC. Encoded protein: CASSHPTRSGGSSYNEQFF.

This CDR3 reads CASSIGQGGYGYTF. The CDR3 DNA reads as TGTGCCAGCAGTATAGGACAGGGGGGCTATGGCTACACCTTC. J is TRBJ1-2 and V is TRBV6-6, with TRBD1 matching over 10 bases. Losses at the gene ends were 5 bases for V and 4 bases for J; bases not matched to a gene: 4. The CDR3 covers 14 residues. In germline, CDR1 is MNHNY, CDR2 SVGAGI (reference sequence).

The chain combines TRBV19 with TRBJ2-5, with D possibly TRBD1 on 5 matching bases. Germline CDR1 LNHDA, CDR2 SQIVND (reference sequence). CDR3 length equals 14 residues. V was clipped by 7 bases and J by 4 bases, with 16 bases between them. CDR3 in amino acids: CASNEGARSETQYF. In nucleotides, the CDR3 is TGTGCCAGTAATGAAGGGGCTAGGTCAGAGACCCAGTACTTC.

The count of this clone is one. The V gene is TRBV4-2, the J gene TRBJ2-5; 9 bases line up with TRBD2. The CDR3 has 16 amino acids. Germline CDR1 is LGHNA and CDR2 is YNFKEQ. Losses at the gene ends were 4 bases for V and 5 bases for J; bases not matched to a gene: 11. CDR3 sequence (DNA): TGTGCCAGCAGCCGCACGTCGGCTAGCGGGGAGGAGACCCAGTACTTC. Translating gives CASSRTSASGEETQYF.

The chain recombines TRBV5-6 with TRBJ1-2; the match to TRBD1 covers 10 bases. Germline CDR1 reads SGHDT; CDR2 reads YYEEEE. V shed 4 bases and J 4 bases; nucleotides not matched to a gene: 7. There are 15 residues in the CDR3. The CDR3 loop reads CASSTDRGRIYGYTF. CDR3 nucleotide sequence: TGTGCCAGCAGCACCGACAGGGGGCGGATCTATGGCTACACCTTC.

V is TRBV11-2 and J is TRBJ2-2; TRBD1 aligns across 8 bases. The V gene end was trimmed by 5 bases and the J gene end by 4 bases; junction bases not matched to a gene: 6. CDR1 is SGHAT and CDR2 is FQNNGV in the germline V gene. The CDR3 is 15 residues long. The CDR3 DNA follows: TGTGCCAGCAGCACCAGGGGGCTCGGCACCGGGGAGCTGTTTTTT. It codes for CASSTRGLGTGELFF.

V and J are TRBV7-2 and TRBJ2-7; no firm D call. There are 14 residues in the CDR3. CDR1 SGHTA and CDR2 FQGNSA come from the germline V gene. V gave up 0 bases and J gave up 3 bases, with 9 bases separating them. The CDR3 DNA follows: TGTGCCAGCAGCTTAGCGAACAGCTACTACGAGCAGTACTTC. As protein: CASSLANSYYEQYF.

The DNA of the CDR3 is TGCGCCAACCCCCATCGGGGGGGAGCGACAACTACTAATGAAAAACTGTTTTTT. Encoded protein: CANPHRGGATTTNEKLFF. V is TRBV5-1 and J is TRBJ1-4; perhaps TRBD1 as D (5 bases). Trimming left V 9 bases short and J 2 bases short, with 26 bases between. This CDR3 is 18 amino acids long. CDR1 SGHRS and CDR2 YFSETQ come from the germline V gene.

The chain couples TRBV30 to TRBJ2-7, with D possibly being TRBD1 (6 bases). CDR3 length: 12 residues. Trimming stripped 2 bases from V and 5 bases from J, with 10 bases between. CDR1 and CDR2 from the germline V gene are GTSNPN and SVGIG (reference sequence). CDR3 loop: CAWSLTGNEQYF. The DNA of the CDR3 is TGTGCCTGGAGTTTGACAGGAAACGAGCAGTACTTC.